The 29 T cell receptor beta chains presented below share a single source sample, sequenced in a study of T cells in Graves' hyperthyroidism and ophthalmopathy. RNA transcripts were the template for amplifying TCR beta CDR3 regions. Carried out on the TCR CDR3, a first-round RT-PCR used the HTBI primer set. TCRdb reprocessed the multiplex PCR reads with MiXCR, giving one entry per CDR3 protein. Here the sample spans under 650,000 distinct CDR3 sequences, around 16% being singletons. The sample consisted of blood. These receptors all come from a woman aged 25 to 39 with Graves' hyperthyroidism.

This clonotype was detected ten times or more. V and J are TRBV27 and TRBJ2-1; 7 nucleotides match TRBD2. V was pared by 5 bases and J by 2 bases, with 6 bases of the junction left unmatched. The CDR3 runs to 15 residues. Per the germline V gene, CDR1 is MNHEY and CDR2 is SMNVEV (reference sequence). The CDR3 region has the DNA TGTGCCAGCAGTCCGCGAGCGGGACCCTACAATGAGCAGTTCTTC. It yields the protein CASSPRAGPYNEQFF.

The chain has TRBV3-1 and TRBJ2-1; 8 nucleotides match TRBD1. The CDR3 runs to 17 residues. Losses at the gene ends were 3 bases for V and 0 bases for J; bases not matched to a gene: 7. CDR1 and CDR2 (germline): LGHDT, YNNKEL (reference sequence). This CDR3 is CASSHLRTGSSYNEQFF. The CDR3 DNA is TGTGCCAGCAGCCATCTTAGGACAGGGAGCTCCTACAATGAGCAGTTCTTC.

Many counts were recorded for this clonotype. V gene TRBV27 combines with J gene TRBJ2-7; weak D call: TRBD2 (5 bases). This CDR3 has 13 amino acids. V dropped 6 bases and J dropped 5 bases, with 14 bases sitting between them. The germline gives CDR1 MNHEY, CDR2 SMNVEV (reference sequence). CDR3 in DNA: TGTGCCAGCAGATCCCGAACCGGGGACGAGCAGTACTTC. Translated, it gives CASRSRTGDEQYF.

This clonotype came up a few times. The rearrangement links TRBV7-2 to TRBJ2-3; D call uncertain. Germline lookup yields CDR1 SGHTA and CDR2 FQGNSA. The CDR3 has 15 amino acids. V lost 7 bases to trimming and J lost 2 bases, with 16 bases between them. The CDR3 DNA reads TGTGCCAGCACCTCCGCGTCGCCTGACACAGATACGCAGTATTTT. Protein: CASTSASPDTDTQYF.

The chain is built from TRBV6-2 or TRBV6-3 and TRBJ2-4; D remains unclear. In germline, CDR1 is MNHEY, CDR2 SVGEGT. This CDR3 has 11 residues. Trimming cost V 2 bases and J 7 bases, with 3 bases left between them. The DNA of the CDR3 is TGTGCCAGCAGTTACGTGAACATTCAGTACTTC. It is translated as CASSYVNIQYF.

This clonotype was detected ten times or more. This chain links TRBV2 with TRBJ2-5; either TRBD1 or TRBD2 may supply D (5 bases each). CDR1 and CDR2 (germline): SNHLY, FYNNEI. CDR3 length equals 20 residues. Between the trimmed V and J ends, which lost 8 bases and 2 bases, there was a span of 33 bases. The DNA of the CDR3 is TGTGCCAGCGTTCCCGCTATGGACTGGCCGCGGGTGGACATACAAGAGACCCAGTACTTC. Amino acids: CASVPAMDWPRVDIQETQYF.

Ten or more counts support this clonotype. This chain joins TRBV10-2 and TRBJ1-5, with TRBD1 matching 7 bases. V was pared by 6 bases and J by 4 bases, with 6 bases of the junction left unmatched. The CDR3 has 14 residues. From germline, CDR1 is WSHSY and CDR2 SAAADI. CDR3 DNA: TGCGCCAGCAGGGGGACAGACCGAAATCAGCCCCAGCATTTT. Translated, it gives CASRGTDRNQPQHF.

This clonotype was observed many times. This sequence joins TRBV18 and TRBJ2-5; 7 nucleotides agree with TRBD1. Trimming removed 2 bases from V and 5 bases from J; junction bases left unmatched: 8. The CDR3 spans 15 residues. Germline V CDR1 and CDR2: KGHSH, LQKENI. The CDR3 region is CASSPRSTGSETQYF. CDR3 sequence (DNA): TGTGCCAGCTCACCAAGATCGACAGGGTCGGAGACCCAGTACTTC.

V and J are TRBV19 and TRBJ2-5, with a tentative D call TRBD2 (6 bases). From germline, CDR1 is LNHDA and CDR2 SQIVND (reference sequence). CDR3 length: 13 residues. The V gene lost 0 bases and the J gene lost 4 bases, with 6 bases spanning the gap. The chain's CDR3 is CASSIEAGETQYF. Written as DNA, the CDR3 is TGTGCCAGTAGTATAGAAGCGGGAGAGACCCAGTACTTC. The whole variable domain, filled in from reference TRBV19 and TRBJ2-5, reads DGGITQSPKYLFRKEGQNVTLSCEQNLNHDAMYWYRQDPGQGLRLIYYSQIVNDFQKGDIAEGYSVSREKKESFPLTVTSAQKNPTAFYLCASSIEAGETQYFGPGTRLLVL.

This clonotype appeared a single time. This may stem from a read error, because a much larger clone lies one nucleotide away. The rearrangement links TRBV13 to TRBJ1-1, with 7 nucleotides matching TRBD1. The CDR3 is 15 residues long. J gave up 4 bases and V 3 bases, and 8 bases lay outside the gene matches. Germline loops: CDR1 PRHDT, CDR2 FYEKMQ (reference sequence). For the CDR3, the DNA is TGTGCCAGCAGCTTTACCGGGACAGAGACCACTGAAGCTTTCTTT. Encoded protein: CASSFTGTETTEAFF.

This clonotype was counted between two and nine times. The chain links TRBV9 to TRBJ1-5; tentative D call: TRBD1 (5 bases). The ends were cut back, 4 bases at V and 1 base at J, with 9 bases in the middle. This CDR3 spans 14 amino acids. Germline V CDR1 and CDR2: SGDLS, YYNGEE. The DNA of the CDR3 is TGTGCCAGCAGCCCACAGGACAGCAATCAGCCCCAGCATTTT. It is translated as CASSPQDSNQPQHF.

This clonotype turned up a few times. The CDR3 here is CASSVQGQPNQPQHF. The CDR3 DNA is TGTGCCAGCAGCGTCCAGGGGCAGCCTAATCAGCCCCAGCATTTT. This rearrangement joins TRBV9 to TRBJ1-5, with D possibly matching TRBD1 (6 bases). This CDR3 spans 15 amino acids. The ends were cut back, 2 bases at V and 4 bases at J, with 13 bases in the middle. Germline loops: CDR1 SGDLS, CDR2 YYNGEE.

This clonotype was counted ten times or more. The rearrangement uses TRBV20-1 and TRBJ2-2, with TRBD2 matching over 8 bases. The junction had 19 bases not matched to a gene; V was cut back by 3 bases and J by 7 bases. The CDR3 has 18 amino acids. Germline V gene sequence: CDR1 DFQATT, CDR2 SNEGSKA (reference sequence). CDR3 region: CSASVGGGVRGRIGELFF. The CDR3 DNA reads TGCAGTGCTAGTGTCGGTGGTGGTGTGCGCGGGAGGATCGGGGAGCTGTTTTTT.

The table lists this clonotype with many counts. The chain links TRBV10-3 to TRBJ2-1; D is tentatively TRBD1 or TRBD2 (5 bases each). V lost 10 bases and J lost 0, with 19 bases in between. There are 16 residues in the CDR3. CDR1 and CDR2 from the germline V gene are ENHRY and SYGVKD. CDR3: CATAGGPGNSYNEQFF. The CDR3, as DNA: TGTGCCACCGCCGGAGGTCCAGGGAACTCCTACAATGAGCAGTTCTTC.

This chain connects TRBV29-1 to TRBJ2-7; D may match TRBD1 or TRBD2 (5 bases each). Germline CDR1 and CDR2: SQVTM and ANQGSEA. The CDR3 length is 12 residues. V lost 3 bases and J 7 bases, leaving 13 bases between the germline ends. The CDR3 nucleotides read TGCAGCGTTGAGGGTAACAGGAGGGAGCAGTACTTC. Residues: CSVEGNRREQYF.

This clonotype was detected only a few times. The chain combines TRBV2 with TRBJ1-5; D is possibly TRBD1 (5 bases). Trimming left V 4 bases short and J 3 bases short, with 7 bases between. The CDR3 runs to 13 residues. CDR1 SNHLY and CDR2 FYNNEI come from the germline V gene. CDR3: CASSGQYNQPQHF. CDR3 DNA sequence: TGTGCCAGCAGTGGACAGTACAATCAGCCCCAGCATTTT.

This clonotype was detected once. The chain is built from TRBV4-1 and TRBJ2-1; D may be TRBD1 (5 bases). V dropped 1 base and J dropped 0 bases, with 7 bases sitting between them. The CDR3 covers 15 residues. CDR1 is MGHRA and CDR2 is YSYEKL in the germline V gene. In DNA form, the CDR3 reads TGCGCCAGCAGCCAAGTCAGGGACTCCTACAATGAGCAGTTCTTC. Translated: CASSQVRDSYNEQFF.

This clonotype was recorded at least ten times. The J gene is TRBJ2-2, the V gene TRBV28; the D gene is possibly TRBD2 (6 bases). This CDR3 comprises 12 residues. Germline V gives CDR1 MDHEN, CDR2 SYDVKM. V lost 6 bases and J 6 bases, leaving 8 bases between the germline ends. For the CDR3, the DNA is TGTGCCAGCAGGTGGGGGGCCGGGGAGCTGTTTTTT. It yields the protein CASRWGAGELFF.

The sample holds one count of this clonotype. The V gene is TRBV7-3, the J gene TRBJ1-5, with D possibly being TRBD1 (5 bases). CDR3 length: 16 amino acids. Germline CDR1 reads SGHTA; CDR2 reads FQGTGA. Between the trimmed V and J ends, which lost 3 bases and 5 bases, there was a span of 17 bases. CDR3 in amino acids: CASSFAAGTEYQPQHF. The CDR3 bases are TGTGCCAGCAGCTTTGCGGCGGGGACGGAGTATCAGCCCCAGCATTTT. Full variable domain (missing parts from reference TRBV7-3 and TRBJ1-5): GAGVSQTPSNKVTEKGKYVELRCDPISGHTALYWYRQSLGQGPEFLIYFQGTGAADDSGLPNDRFFAVRPEGSVSTLKIQRTERGDSAVYLCASSFAAGTEYQPQHFGDGTRLSIL.

The chain couples TRBV5-6 to TRBJ2-7, with 7 positions matching TRBD2. CDR3 size: 15 residues. CDR1 and CDR2 from the germline V gene are SGHDT and YYEEEE. Trimming cost V 4 bases and J 1 base; bases outside gene matches: 8. This chain's CDR3 is CASSLPSGTSYEQYF. The CDR3 DNA sequence: TGTGCCAGCAGCCTGCCTAGCGGTACTTCCTACGAGCAGTACTTC.

In this sample, this clonotype turned up a few times. The chain recombines TRBV4-1 with TRBJ2-3, with D perhaps given as TRBD1 or TRBD2 (6 bases each). The V gene's germline CDR1 is MGHRA and CDR2 YSYEKL. The V end lost 4 bases, the J end lost 3 bases, and 17 bases lay between the germline ends. The CDR3 has 16 residues. The CDR3 is CASSRGGWTETDTQYF. CDR3 nucleotides: TGCGCCAGCAGCCGTGGGGGGTGGACAGAAACAGATACGCAGTATTTT.

The table lists this clonotype with a few counts. This chain links TRBV5-6 with TRBJ2-3; tentative D call: TRBD1 (6 bases). The CDR3 totals 16 residues. CDR1 and CDR2 from the germline V gene are SGHDT and YYEEEE. The V end lost 4 bases, the J end lost 0 bases, and 15 bases lay between the germline ends. CDR3 bases: TGTGCCAGCAGCCCCCCTGGACAGATAAGCACAGATACGCAGTATTTT. Translation: CASSPPGQISTDTQYF.

The gene calls are TRBV28 and TRBJ2-5; either TRBD1 or TRBD2 may supply D (5 bases each). The germline V gene encodes CDR1 MDHEN and CDR2 SYDVKM. Trimming left V 3 bases short and J 8 bases short, with 19 bases between. The CDR3 is 15 amino acids. The CDR3 DNA reads as TGTGCCAGCAGTTTGGACACTGGGTCAGGAGGAACCCAGTACTTC. It specifies CASSLDTGSGGTQYF.

This chain uses TRBV6-1 with TRBJ2-7; D remains unclear. The CDR3 runs 15 residues. Trimming left V 1 base short and J 2 bases short, with 12 bases between. The germline gives CDR1 MNHNS, CDR2 SASEGT. CDR3: CASSEGIRQTYEQYF. In DNA, the CDR3 is TGTGCCAGCAGTGAAGGTATAAGGCAGACCTACGAGCAGTACTTC.

This clonotype occurred many times. The CDR3 region is CASSYSGQGANIDEQFF. The CDR3 DNA follows: TGTGCCAGCAGTTACTCGGGACAGGGGGCAAATATCGATGAGCAGTTCTTC. The genes are TRBV6-6 and TRBJ2-1; the match to TRBD1 covers 12 bases. Looked up from germline, CDR1 is MNHNY and CDR2 is SVGAGI (reference sequence). This CDR3 comprises 17 residues. The V and J ends lost 0 bases and 8 bases, in that order; junction bases with no gene match: 8.

This rearrangement joins TRBV6-5 to TRBJ2-3, with 7 bases fitting TRBD2. Germline loops: CDR1 MNHEY, CDR2 SVGAGI. This CDR3 region has 15 residues. V dropped 7 bases and J dropped 4; count of bases not matched to a gene: 11. As DNA, the CDR3 is TGTGCCAGCATTACTTTGGGAGGGCGCGCAGATACGCAGTATTTT. Translated, it gives CASITLGGRADTQYF.

This clonotype was recorded many times. This rearrangement joins TRBV20-1 to TRBJ1-5; D might be TRBD1 (6 bases). This CDR3 region has 15 residues. Germline loops: CDR1 DFQATT, CDR2 SNEGSKA (reference sequence). V was shortened by 3 bases and J by 2 bases, with 14 bases between the two germline ends. The CDR3 protein is CSARTGARGNQPQHF. The CDR3, as DNA: TGCAGTGCTAGGACGGGGGCGCGGGGCAATCAGCCCCAGCATTTT.

This clonotype was detected many times. The chain combines TRBV7-2 with TRBJ2-3; D is undetermined. The V gene's germline CDR1 is SGHTA and CDR2 FQGNSA. V dropped 6 bases and J dropped 0 bases, with 10 bases sitting between them. The CDR3 loop spans 14 amino acids. CDR3 amino acids: CASRQYESTDTQYF. CDR3 sequence (DNA): TGTGCCAGCAGACAATATGAGAGCACAGATACGCAGTATTTT. Combining the CDR3 with reference TRBV7-2 and TRBJ2-3 gives the whole variable domain GAGVSQSPSNKVTEKGKDVELRCDPISGHTALYWYRQSLGQGLEFLIYFQGNSAPDKSGLPSDRFSAERTGGSVSTLTIQRTQQEDSAVYLCASRQYESTDTQYFGPGTRLTVL.

CDR3 nucleotide sequence: TGTGCCAGCCGACGGACAGGCGAAGGGGACACCATATATTTT. This gives the protein CASRRTGEGDTIYF. V is TRBV12-3 or TRBV12-4 and J is TRBJ1-3; 7 bases fit TRBD1. V shed 8 bases, J shed 8 bases, and the junction held 12 bases outside the gene matches. The CDR3 has 14 amino acids.